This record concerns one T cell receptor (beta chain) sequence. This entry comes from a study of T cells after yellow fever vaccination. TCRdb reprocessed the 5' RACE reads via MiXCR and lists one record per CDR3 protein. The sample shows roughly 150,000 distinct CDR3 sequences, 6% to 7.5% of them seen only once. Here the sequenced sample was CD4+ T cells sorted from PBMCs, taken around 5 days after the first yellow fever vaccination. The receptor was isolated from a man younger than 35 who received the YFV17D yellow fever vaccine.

The CDR3 bases are TGTGCCAGCACGGCCAGGGACCCATACGAGCAGTACTTC. This sequence encodes CASTARDPYEQYF. This chain connects TRBV2 to TRBJ2-7, with D perhaps being TRBD1 or TRBD2 (5 bases each). The V and J ends lost 7 bases and 4 bases respectively, with 14 bases between them. Germline assignment: CDR1 SNHLY and CDR2 FYNNEI. There are 13 residues in the CDR3.